This entry features one T cell receptor beta chain sequence. The data stem from a study of shared clonotypes between healthy human individuals. The naive CD8 subset, CD45RO-negative cells positively selected for CCR7, excluded terminally differentiated effector memory CD45RA+ cells. Looked up from germline, CDR1 is SGHVS and CDR2 is FNYEAQ. V dropped 3 bases and J dropped 8; count of bases not matched to a gene: 5. The CDR3 has 13 amino acids. The repertoire was sequenced with immunoSEQ multiplex PCR; TCRdb's copy has only in-frame clones and lacks some. Found here are around 2,000,000 clones, less than 95% of them singletons; the top ten hold 0.9% to 1.3%.

This rearrangement joins TRBV7-6 to TRBJ1-2; TRBD1 matches at 8 bases. The sequence was collected from a man between 18 and 35 years old in good health. Sequencing input: naive CD8+ T cells sorted from blood. The CDR3 DNA reads TGTGCCAGCAGCTTGGGCAGGGGGCAAGGCTACACCTTC. This sequence encodes CASSLGRGQGYTF.